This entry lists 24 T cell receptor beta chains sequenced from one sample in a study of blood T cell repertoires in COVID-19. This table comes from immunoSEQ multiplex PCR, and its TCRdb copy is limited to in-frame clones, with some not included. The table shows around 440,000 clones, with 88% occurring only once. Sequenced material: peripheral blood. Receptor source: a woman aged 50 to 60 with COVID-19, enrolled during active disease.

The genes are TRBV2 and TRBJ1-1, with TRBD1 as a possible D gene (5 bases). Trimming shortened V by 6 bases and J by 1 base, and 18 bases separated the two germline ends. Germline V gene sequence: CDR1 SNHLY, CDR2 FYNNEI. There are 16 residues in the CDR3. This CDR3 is CASSAGLLGRNTEAFF. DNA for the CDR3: TGTGCCAGCAGCGCGGGACTTTTAGGAAGGAACACTGAAGCTTTCTTT.

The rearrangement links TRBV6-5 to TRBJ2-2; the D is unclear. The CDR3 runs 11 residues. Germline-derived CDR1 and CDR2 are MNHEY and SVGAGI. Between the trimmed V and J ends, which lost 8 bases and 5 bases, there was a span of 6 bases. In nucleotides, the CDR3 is TGTGCCAGCGCGAGAACCGGGGAGCTGTTTTTT. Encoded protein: CASARTGELFF.

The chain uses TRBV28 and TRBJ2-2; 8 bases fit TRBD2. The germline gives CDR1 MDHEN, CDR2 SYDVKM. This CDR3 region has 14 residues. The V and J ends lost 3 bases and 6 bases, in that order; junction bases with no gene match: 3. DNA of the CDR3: TGTGCCAGCAGTTTGGGACTAGAAGCCGGGGAGCTGTTTTTT. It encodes CASSLGLEAGELFF. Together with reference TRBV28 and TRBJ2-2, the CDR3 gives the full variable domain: DVKVTQSSRYLVKRTGEKVFLECVQDMDHENMFWYRQDPGLGLRLIYFSYDVKMKEKGDIPEGYSVSREKKERFSLILESASTNQTSMYLCASSLGLEAGELFFGEGSRLTVL.

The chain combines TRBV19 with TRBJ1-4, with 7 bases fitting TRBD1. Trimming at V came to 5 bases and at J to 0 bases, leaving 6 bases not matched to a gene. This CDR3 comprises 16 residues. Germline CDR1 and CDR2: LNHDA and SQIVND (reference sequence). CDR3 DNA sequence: TGTGCCAGTAGTGCCGGACAGGCAGCAACTAATGAAAAACTGTTTTTT. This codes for CASSAGQAATNEKLFF. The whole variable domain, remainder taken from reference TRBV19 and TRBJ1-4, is DGGITQSPKYLFRKEGQNVTLSCEQNLNHDAMYWYRQDPGQGLRLIYYSQIVNDFQKGDIAEGYSVSREKKESFPLTVTSAQKNPTAFYLCASSAGQAATNEKLFFGSGTQLSVL.

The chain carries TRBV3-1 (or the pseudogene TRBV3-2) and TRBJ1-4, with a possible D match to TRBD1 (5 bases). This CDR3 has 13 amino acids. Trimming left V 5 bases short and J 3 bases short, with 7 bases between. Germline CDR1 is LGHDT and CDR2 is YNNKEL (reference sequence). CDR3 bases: TGTGCCAGCAGCAGGGACTCTAATGAAAAACTGTTTTTT. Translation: CASSRDSNEKLFF.

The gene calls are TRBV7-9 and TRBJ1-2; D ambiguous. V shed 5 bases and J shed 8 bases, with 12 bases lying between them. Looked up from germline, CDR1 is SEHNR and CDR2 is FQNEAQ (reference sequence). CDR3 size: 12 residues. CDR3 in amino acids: CASSRGTEGYTF. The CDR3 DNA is TGTGCCAGCAGCCGAGGAACGGAGGGCTACACCTTC.

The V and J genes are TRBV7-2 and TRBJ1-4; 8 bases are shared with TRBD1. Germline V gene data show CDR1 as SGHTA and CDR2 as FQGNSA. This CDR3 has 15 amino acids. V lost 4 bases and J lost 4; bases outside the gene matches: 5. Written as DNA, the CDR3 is TGTGCCAGCAGCTCGACAGGGGACCATAATGAAAAACTGTTTTTT. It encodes CASSSTGDHNEKLFF.

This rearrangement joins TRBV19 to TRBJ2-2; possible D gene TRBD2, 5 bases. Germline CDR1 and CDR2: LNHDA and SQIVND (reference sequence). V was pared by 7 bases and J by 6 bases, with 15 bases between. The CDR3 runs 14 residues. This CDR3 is CASTAWTQPGELFF. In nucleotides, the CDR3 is TGTGCCAGTACCGCATGGACTCAACCCGGGGAGCTGTTTTTT.

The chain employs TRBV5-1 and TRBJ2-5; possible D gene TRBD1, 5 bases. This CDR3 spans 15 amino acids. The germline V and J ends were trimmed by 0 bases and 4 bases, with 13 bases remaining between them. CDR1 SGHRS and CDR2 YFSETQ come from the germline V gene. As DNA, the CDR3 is TGCGCCAGCAGCTTGGATGCAGGGTCCCCAGAGACCCAGTACTTC. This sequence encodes CASSLDAGSPETQYF.

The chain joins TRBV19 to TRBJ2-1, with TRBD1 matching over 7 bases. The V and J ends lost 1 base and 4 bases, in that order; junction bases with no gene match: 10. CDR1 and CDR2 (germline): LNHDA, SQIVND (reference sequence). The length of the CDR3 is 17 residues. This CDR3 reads CASSIAIDRAPYNEQFF. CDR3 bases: TGTGCCAGTAGTATAGCGATCGACAGGGCCCCATACAATGAGCAGTTCTTC.

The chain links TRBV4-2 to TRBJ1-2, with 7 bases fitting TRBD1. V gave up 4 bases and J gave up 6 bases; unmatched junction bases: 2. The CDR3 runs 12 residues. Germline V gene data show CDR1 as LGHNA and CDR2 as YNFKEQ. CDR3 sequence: CASSRQGDGYTF. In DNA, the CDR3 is TGTGCCAGCAGCCGACAGGGAGATGGCTACACCTTC.

This chain's CDR3 is CASSATRATYEQYF. The CDR3 DNA reads TGTGCCAGCAGCGCCACCCGTGCTACCTACGAGCAGTACTTC. This chain connects TRBV6-5 to TRBJ2-7; D gene uncertain. V was clipped by 6 bases and J by 2 bases, with 14 bases between them. CDR3 length equals 14 residues. Per germline, CDR1 MNHEY and CDR2 SVGAGI.

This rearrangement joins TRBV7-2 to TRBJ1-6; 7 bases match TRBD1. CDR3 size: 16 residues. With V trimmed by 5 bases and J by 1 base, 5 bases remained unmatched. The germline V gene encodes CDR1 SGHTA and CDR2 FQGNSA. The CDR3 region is CASSTQTGSYNSPLHF. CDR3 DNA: TGTGCCAGCAGCACCCAGACAGGGTCCTATAATTCACCCCTCCACTTT.

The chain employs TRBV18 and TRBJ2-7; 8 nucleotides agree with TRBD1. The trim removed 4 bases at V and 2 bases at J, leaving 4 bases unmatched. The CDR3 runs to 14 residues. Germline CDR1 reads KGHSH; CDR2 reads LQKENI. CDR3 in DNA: TGTGCCAGCTCACTCAGGACAGGGCCCTACGAGCAGTACTTC. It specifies CASSLRTGPYEQYF. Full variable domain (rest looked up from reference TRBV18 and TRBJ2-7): NAGVMQNPRHLVRRRGQEARLRCSPMKGHSHVYWYRQLPEEGLKFMVYLQKENIIDESGMPKERFSAEFPKEGPSILRIQQVVRGDSAAYFCASSLRTGPYEQYFGPGTRLTVT.

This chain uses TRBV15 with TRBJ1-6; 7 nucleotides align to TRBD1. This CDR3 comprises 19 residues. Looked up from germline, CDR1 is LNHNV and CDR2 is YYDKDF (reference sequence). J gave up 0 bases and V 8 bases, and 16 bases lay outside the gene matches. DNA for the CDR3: TGTGCCACCTCAAGCCGCCTTGGACAGGCAAGCTCCTATAATTCACCCCTCCACTTT. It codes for CATSSRLGQASSYNSPLHF.

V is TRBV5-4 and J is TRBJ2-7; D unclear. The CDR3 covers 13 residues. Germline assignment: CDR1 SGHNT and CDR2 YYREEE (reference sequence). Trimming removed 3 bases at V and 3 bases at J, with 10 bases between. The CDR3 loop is CASSSSLIYEQYF. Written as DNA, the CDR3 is TGTGCCAGCAGCTCGTCACTAATCTACGAGCAGTACTTC.

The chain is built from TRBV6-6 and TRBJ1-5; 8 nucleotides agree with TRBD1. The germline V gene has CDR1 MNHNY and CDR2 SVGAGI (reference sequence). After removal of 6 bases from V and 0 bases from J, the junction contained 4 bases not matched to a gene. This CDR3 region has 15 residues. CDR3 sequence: CASRTQGDSNQPQHF. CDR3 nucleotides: TGTGCCAGCAGGACACAGGGGGATAGCAATCAGCCCCAGCATTTT.

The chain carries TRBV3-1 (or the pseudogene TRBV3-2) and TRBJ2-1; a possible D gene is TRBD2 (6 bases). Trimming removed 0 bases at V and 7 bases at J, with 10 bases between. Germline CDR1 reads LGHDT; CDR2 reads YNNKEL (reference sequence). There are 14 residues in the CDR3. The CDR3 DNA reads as TGTGCCAGCAGCCAAGAGGGGGGTAGGAATGAGCAGTTCTTC. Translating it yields CASSQEGGRNEQFF.

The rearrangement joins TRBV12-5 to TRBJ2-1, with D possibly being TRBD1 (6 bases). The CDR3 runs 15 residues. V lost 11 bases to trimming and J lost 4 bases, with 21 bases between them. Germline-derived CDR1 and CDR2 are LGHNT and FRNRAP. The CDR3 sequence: CASGHERGRYNEQFF. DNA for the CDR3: TGTGCTTCAGGTCACGAGAGGGGGAGATACAATGAGCAGTTCTTC.

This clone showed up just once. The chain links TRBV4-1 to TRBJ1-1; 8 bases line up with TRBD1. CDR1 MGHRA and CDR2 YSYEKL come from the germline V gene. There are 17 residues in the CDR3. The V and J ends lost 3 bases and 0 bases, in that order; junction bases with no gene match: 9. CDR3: CASSQDRATTMNTEAFF. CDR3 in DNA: TGCGCCAGCAGCCAGGACAGGGCCACGACGATGAACACTGAAGCTTTCTTT.

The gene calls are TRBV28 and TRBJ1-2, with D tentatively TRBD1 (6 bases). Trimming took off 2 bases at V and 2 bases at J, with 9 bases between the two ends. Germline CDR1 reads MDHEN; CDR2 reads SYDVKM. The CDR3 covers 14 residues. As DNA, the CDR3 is TGTGCCAGCAGTTTAGGAGGACAGAACTATGGCTACACCTTC. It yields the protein CASSLGGQNYGYTF.

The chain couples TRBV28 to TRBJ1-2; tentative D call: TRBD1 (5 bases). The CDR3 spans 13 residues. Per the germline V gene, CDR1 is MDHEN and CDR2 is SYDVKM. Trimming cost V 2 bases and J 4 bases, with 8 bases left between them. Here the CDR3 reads CASSLAGGYGYTF. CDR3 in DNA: TGTGCCAGCAGTTTAGCGGGGGGCTATGGCTACACCTTC.

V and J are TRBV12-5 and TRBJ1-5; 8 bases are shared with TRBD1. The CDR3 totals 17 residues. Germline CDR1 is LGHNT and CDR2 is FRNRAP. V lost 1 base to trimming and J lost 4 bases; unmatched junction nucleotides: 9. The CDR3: CASGLGDRGRGNQPQHF. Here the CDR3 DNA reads TGTGCTAGTGGTTTGGGTGACAGGGGAAGAGGAAATCAGCCCCAGCATTTT.

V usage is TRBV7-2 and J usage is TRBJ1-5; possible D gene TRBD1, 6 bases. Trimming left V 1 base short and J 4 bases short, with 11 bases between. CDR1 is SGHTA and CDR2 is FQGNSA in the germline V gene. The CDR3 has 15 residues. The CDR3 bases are TGTGCCAGCAGCTTAGTGAGGGGGGGGAATCAGCCCCAGCATTTT. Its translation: CASSLVRGGNQPQHF.